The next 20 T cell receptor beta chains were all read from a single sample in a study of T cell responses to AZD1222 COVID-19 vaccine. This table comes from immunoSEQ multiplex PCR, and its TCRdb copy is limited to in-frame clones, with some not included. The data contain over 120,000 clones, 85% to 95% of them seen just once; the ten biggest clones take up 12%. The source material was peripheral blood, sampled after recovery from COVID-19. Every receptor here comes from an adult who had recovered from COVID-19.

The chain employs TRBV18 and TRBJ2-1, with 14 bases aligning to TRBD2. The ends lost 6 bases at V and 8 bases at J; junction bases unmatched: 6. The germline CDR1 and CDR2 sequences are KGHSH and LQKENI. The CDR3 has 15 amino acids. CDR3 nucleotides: TGTGCCAGCTCTCCCAGACTAGCGGGAGGGGATGAGCAGTTCTTC. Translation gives CASSPRLAGGDEQFF.

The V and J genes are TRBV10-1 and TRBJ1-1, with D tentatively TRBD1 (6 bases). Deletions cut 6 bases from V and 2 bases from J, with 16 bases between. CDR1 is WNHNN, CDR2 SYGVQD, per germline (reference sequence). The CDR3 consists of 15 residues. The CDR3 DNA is TGCGCCAGCAGCGACCCCCAACAGGGTAACACTGAAGCTTTCTTT. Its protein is CASSDPQQGNTEAFF.

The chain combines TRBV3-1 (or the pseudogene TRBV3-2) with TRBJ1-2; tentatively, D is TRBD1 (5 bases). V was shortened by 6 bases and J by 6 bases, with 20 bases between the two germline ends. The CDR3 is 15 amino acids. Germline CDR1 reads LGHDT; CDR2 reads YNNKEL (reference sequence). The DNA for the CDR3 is TGTGCCAGCAGTCCCGACACTCGGGGGTTTCATGGCTACACCTTC. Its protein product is CASSPDTRGFHGYTF.

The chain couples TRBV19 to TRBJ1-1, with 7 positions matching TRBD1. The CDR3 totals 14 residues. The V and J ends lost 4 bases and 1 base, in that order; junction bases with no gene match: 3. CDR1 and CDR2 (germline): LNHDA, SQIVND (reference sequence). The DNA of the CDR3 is TGTGCCAGTAGTAACAGGGGACCGAACACTGAAGCTTTCTTT. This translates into CASSNRGPNTEAFF.

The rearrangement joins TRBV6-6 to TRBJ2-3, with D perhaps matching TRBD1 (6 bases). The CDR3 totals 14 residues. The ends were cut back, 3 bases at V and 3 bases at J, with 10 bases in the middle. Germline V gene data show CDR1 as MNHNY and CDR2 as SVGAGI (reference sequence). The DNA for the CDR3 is TGTGCCAGCAGTTATTTACAGGGAACAGATACGCAGTATTTT. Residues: CASSYLQGTDTQYF.

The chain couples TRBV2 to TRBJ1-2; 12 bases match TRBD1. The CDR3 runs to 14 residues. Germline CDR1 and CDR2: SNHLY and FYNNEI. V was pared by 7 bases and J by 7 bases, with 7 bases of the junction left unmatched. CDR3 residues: CASTWDRGPGGYTF. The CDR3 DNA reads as TGTGCCAGCACTTGGGACAGGGGGCCCGGTGGCTACACCTTC. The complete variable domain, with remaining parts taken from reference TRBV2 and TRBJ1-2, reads EPEVTQTPSHQVTQMGQEVILRCVPISNHLYFYWYRQILGQKVEFLVSFYNNEISEKSEIFDDQFSVERPDGSNFTLKIRSTKLEDSAMYFCASTWDRGPGGYTFGSGTRLTVV.

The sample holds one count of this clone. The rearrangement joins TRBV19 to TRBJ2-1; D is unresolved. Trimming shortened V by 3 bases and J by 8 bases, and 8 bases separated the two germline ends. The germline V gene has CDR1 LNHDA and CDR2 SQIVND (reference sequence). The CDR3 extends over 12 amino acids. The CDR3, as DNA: TGTGCCAGTAGTATTGGCAGCTATGAGCAGTTCTTC. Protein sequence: CASSIGSYEQFF.

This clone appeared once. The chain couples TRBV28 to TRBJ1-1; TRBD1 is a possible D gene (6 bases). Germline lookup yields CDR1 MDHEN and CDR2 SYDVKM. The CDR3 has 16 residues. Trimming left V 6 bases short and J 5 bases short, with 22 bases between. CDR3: CASSRNPTGGWTEAFF. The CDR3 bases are TGTGCCAGCAGCCGAAACCCCACGGGGGGCTGGACTGAAGCTTTCTTT.

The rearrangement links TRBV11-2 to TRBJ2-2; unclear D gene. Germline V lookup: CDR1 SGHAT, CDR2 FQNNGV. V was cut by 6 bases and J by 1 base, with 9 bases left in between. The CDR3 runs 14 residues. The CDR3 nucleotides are TGTGCCAGCAGTCCTCACCGGAACACCGGGGAGCTGTTTTTT. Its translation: CASSPHRNTGELFF.

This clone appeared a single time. The CDR3 region has the DNA TGTGCCAGCAGTAGGTGGGAAAGGCCCCGCAGCTCCTACAATGAGCAGTTCTTC. Encoded protein: CASSRWERPRSSYNEQFF. This chain links TRBV25-1 with TRBJ2-1; D is unclear. This CDR3 region has 18 residues. Germline V gene lookup returns CDR1 MGHDK and CDR2 SYGVNS. Trimming left V 5 bases short and J 0 bases short, with 20 bases between.

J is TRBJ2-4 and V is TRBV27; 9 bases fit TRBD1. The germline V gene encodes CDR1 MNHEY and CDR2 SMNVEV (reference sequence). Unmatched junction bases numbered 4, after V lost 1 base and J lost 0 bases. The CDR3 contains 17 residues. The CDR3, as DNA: TGTGCCAGCAGTTTATACGGGGACAGGGAAGCCAAAAACATTCAGTACTTC. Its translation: CASSLYGDREAKNIQYF.

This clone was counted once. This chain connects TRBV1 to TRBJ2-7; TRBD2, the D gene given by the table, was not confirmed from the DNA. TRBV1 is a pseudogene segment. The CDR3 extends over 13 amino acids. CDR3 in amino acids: CTLSSSNRVEQYF. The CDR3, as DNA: TGCACCCTAAGTAGCAGTAACCGGGTCGAGCAGTACTTC.

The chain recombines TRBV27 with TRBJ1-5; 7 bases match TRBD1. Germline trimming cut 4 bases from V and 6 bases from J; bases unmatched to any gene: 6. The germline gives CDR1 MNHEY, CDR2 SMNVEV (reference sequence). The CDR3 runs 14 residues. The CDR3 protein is CASSSRQGSQPQHF. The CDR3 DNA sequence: TGTGCCAGCAGTTCCCGACAGGGCAGTCAGCCCCAGCATTTT.

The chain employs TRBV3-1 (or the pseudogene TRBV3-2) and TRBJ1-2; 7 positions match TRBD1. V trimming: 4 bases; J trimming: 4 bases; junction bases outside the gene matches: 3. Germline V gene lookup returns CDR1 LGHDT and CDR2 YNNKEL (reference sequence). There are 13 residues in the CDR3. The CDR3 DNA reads TGTGCCAGCAGCCCGGGACAGCCCTATGGCTACACCTTC. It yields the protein CASSPGQPYGYTF.

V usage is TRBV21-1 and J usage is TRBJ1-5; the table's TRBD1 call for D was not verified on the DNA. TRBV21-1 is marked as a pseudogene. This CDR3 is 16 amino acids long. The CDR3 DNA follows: TGTGCCAGCAGCAAAAGGGGGGACAGCCGTCGTCAGCCCCAGCATTTT. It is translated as CASSKRGDSRRQPQHF.

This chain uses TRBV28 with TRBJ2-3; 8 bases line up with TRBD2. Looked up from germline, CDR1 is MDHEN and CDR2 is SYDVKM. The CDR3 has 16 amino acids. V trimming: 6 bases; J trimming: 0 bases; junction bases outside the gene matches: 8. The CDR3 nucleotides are TGTGCCAGCAGGACCTGGGCGGGGGGTAGCACAGATACGCAGTATTTT. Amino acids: CASRTWAGGSTDTQYF.

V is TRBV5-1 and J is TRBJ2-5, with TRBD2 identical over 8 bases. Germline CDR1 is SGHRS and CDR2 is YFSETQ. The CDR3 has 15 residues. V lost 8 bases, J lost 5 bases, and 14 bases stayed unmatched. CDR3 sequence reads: CARSSAAGASETQYF. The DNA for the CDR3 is TGCGCCAGGTCCAGCGCAGCGGGAGCGTCCGAGACCCAGTACTTC.

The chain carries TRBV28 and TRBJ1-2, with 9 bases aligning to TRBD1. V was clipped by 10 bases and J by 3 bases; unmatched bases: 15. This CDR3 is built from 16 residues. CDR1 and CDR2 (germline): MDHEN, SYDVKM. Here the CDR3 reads CATVTGTGTGYYGYTF. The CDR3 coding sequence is TGTGCCACCGTAACCGGGACAGGGACAGGGTACTATGGCTACACCTTC.

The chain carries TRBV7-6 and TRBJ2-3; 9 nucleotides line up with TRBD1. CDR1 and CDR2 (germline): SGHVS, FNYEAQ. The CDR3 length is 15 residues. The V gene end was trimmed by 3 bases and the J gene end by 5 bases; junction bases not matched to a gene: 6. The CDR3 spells CASSLGQGKGDTQYF. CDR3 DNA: TGTGCCAGCAGCTTGGGACAGGGAAAGGGAGATACGCAGTATTTT.

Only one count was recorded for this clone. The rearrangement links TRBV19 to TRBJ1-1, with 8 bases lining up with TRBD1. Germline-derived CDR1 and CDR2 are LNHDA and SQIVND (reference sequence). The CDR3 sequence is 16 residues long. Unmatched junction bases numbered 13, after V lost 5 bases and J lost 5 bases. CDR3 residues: CASSLRQGSTRTEAFF. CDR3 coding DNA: TGTGCCAGTAGTCTACGACAGGGGAGCACAAGGACTGAAGCTTTCTTT. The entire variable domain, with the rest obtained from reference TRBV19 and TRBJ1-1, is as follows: DGGITQSPKYLFRKEGQNVTLSCEQNLNHDAMYWYRQDPGQGLRLIYYSQIVNDFQKGDIAEGYSVSREKKESFPLTVTSAQKNPTAFYLCASSLRQGSTRTEAFFGQGTRLTVV.